The rows below give T cell receptor beta chains drawn from one sample of a study of blood T cell repertoires in COVID-19. Profiled with immunoSEQ multiplex PCR; TCRdb holds only in-frame clones, not every one. Of over 300,000 clones listed, around 89% are singletons. Material: peripheral blood. All receptors derive from a man between 18 and 29 years old who had recovered from COVID-19. Both conserved end residues are part of each CDR3. Fields, in order: V gene, clone size, D gene, J gene, CDR3 DNA, CDR3 protein. A D gene is named only where the DNA matches it firmly. Where a row states a size, it is once, few, many or the class of an expanded clone; other rows omit it.

V: TRBV6-6; size: -; D: TRBD2; J: TRBJ2-3; DNA: TGTGCCAGCAGTTTTAGCGGGAATACGCAGTATTTT; CDR3: CASSFSGNTQYF
V: TRBV4-3; size: -; D: -; J: TRBJ2-1; DNA: TGCGCCAGCAGCCAAGAAGGAGGCTACAATGAGCAGTTCTTC; CDR3: CASSQEGGYNEQFF
V: TRBV7-2; size: -; D: TRBD1; J: TRBJ2-1; DNA: TGTGCCAGCAGCGCTCGACAGGGGGCGGTTGGCAATGAGCAGTTCTTC; CDR3: CASSARQGAVGNEQFF
V: TRBV30; size: -; D: TRBD2; J: TRBJ2-3; DNA: TGCGGAGGCGGGGGAGGCGCAGATACGCAGTATTTT; CDR3: CGGGGGADTQYF
V: TRBV5-6; size: -; D: -; J: TRBJ1-2; DNA: TGTGCCAGCAGCCCACAGGACATCTCCATCTATGGCTACACCTTC; CDR3: CASSPQDISIYGYTF
V: TRBV5-8; size: -; D: -; J: TRBJ2-5; DNA: TGTGCCAGCAGCTTGAGTCTCGGGGAGGCAGAGTACCAAGAGACCCAGTACTTC; CDR3: CASSLSLGEAEYQETQYF
V: TRBV6-1; size: -; D: TRBD2; J: TRBJ2-2; DNA: TGTGCCAGCAGTGGACTAGCGGGGGGCTGGAACACCGGGGAGCTGTTTTTT; CDR3: CASSGLAGGWNTGELFF
V: TRBV5-1; size: -; D: TRBD2; J: TRBJ2-1; DNA: TGCGCCAGCAGCCCGATGAGCGGGAACGAGCAGTTCTTC; CDR3: CASSPMSGNEQFF
V: TRBV11-2; size: -; D: TRBD2; J: TRBJ2-1; DNA: TGTGCCAGCAGCTTAGTGGCTAGCGGGGGGGCCTTCAATGAGCAGTTCTTC; CDR3: CASSLVASGGAFNEQFF
V: TRBV2; size: -; D: TRBD2; J: TRBJ2-1; DNA: TGTGCCAGCAGTGAGACTAGCTGGTACAATGAGCAGTTCTTC; CDR3: CASSETSWYNEQFF
V: TRBV19; size: few; D: TRBD1; J: TRBJ1-2; DNA: TGTGCCAGTACTCCGGACAGGGAACTTTATGGCTACACCTTC; CDR3: CASTPDRELYGYTF
V: TRBV7-9; size: -; D: -; J: TRBJ1-2; DNA: TGTGCCAGCAGCCCGGCAACAGGCTATGGCTACACCTTC; CDR3: CASSPATGYGYTF
V: TRBV7-2; size: -; D: -; J: TRBJ1-1; DNA: TGTGCCAGCAGCTTAGGGGGGGGGAGTGAAGCTTTCTTT; CDR3: CASSLGGGSEAFF
V: TRBV9; size: -; D: TRBD1; J: TRBJ1-1; DNA: TGTGCCAGCAGCGCGGACAGGGGGCAGAACACTGAAGCTTTCTTT; CDR3: CASSADRGQNTEAFF
V: TRBV6-5; size: -; D: -; J: TRBJ1-4; DNA: TGTGCCAGCAGTCGACAGGACGCTAATGAAAAACTGTTTTTT; CDR3: CASSRQDANEKLFF
V: TRBV6-1; size: -; D: TRBD1; J: TRBJ1-2; DNA: TGTGCCAGCAGTGAAGCTCCGGGACAGGGCCAGTTCTATGGCTACACCTTC; CDR3: CASSEAPGQGQFYGYTF
V: TRBV9; size: -; D: -; J: TRBJ2-5; DNA: TGTGCCAGCAGCGTAGGGTTTATTGGAGAGGGCGGGGAGACCCAGTACTTC; CDR3: CASSVGFIGEGGETQYF
V: TRBV7-9; size: -; D: -; J: TRBJ2-1; DNA: TGTGCCAGTGGGGCCGGGGGCTCCTACAATGAGCAGTTCTTC; CDR3: CASGAGGSYNEQFF
V: TRBV11-2; size: once; D: TRBD1; J: TRBJ1-1; DNA: TGTGCCAGCAGCCTTGCAGGGGGCACTGAAGCTTTCTTT; CDR3: CASSLAGGTEAFF
V: TRBV4-3; size: -; D: -; J: TRBJ1-1; DNA: TGCGCCAGCCGATCCGGTACGGGAATGAACACTGAAGCTTTCTTT; CDR3: CASRSGTGMNTEAFF
V: TRBV5-1; size: -; D: TRBD2; J: TRBJ2-5; DNA: TGCGCCAGCAGCCGGGTCCCTACTAGCGGCCAAGAGACCCAGTACTTC; CDR3: CASSRVPTSGQETQYF
V: TRBV9; size: -; D: TRBD2; J: TRBJ2-1; DNA: TGTGCCAGCAGCGTAGGGTGGGGACTACAGAATGAGCAGTTCTTC; CDR3: CASSVGWGLQNEQFF
V: TRBV6-2/TRBV6-3; size: -; D: TRBD1; J: TRBJ2-7; DNA: TGTGCCAGCAGTTACGGGACAGGGGGCTACGAGCAGTACTTC; CDR3: CASSYGTGGYEQYF
V: TRBV25-1; size: -; D: -; J: TRBJ2-1; DNA: TGTGCCAGCAACCGAGGGGACAAGCAGTTCTTC; CDR3: CASNRGDKQFF
V: TRBV29-1; size: -; D: -; J: TRBJ2-7; DNA: TGCAGCGTCGTTAGCGGGACAGCCTACGAGCAGTACTTC; CDR3: CSVVSGTAYEQYF
V: TRBV5-4; size: -; D: TRBD2; J: TRBJ2-1; DNA: TGTGCCAGCAGCGCCGGGACTAGCGGCTACAATGAGCAGTTCTTC; CDR3: CASSAGTSGYNEQFF
V: TRBV6-2/TRBV6-3; size: -; D: -; J: TRBJ2-7; DNA: TGTGCCAGCAGTCTACCCCCTTTGGACGAGCAGTACTTC; CDR3: CASSLPPLDEQYF
V: TRBV5-1; size: -; D: TRBD1; J: TRBJ2-2; DNA: TGCGCCAGCAGCTTGGGGTCCGGGACAGGCGGGGAGCTGTTTTTT; CDR3: CASSLGSGTGGELFF
V: TRBV6-5; size: -; D: TRBD1; J: TRBJ1-1; DNA: TGTGCCAGCAGCGCAGGGGGCGCCTACACTGAAGCTTTCTTT; CDR3: CASSAGGAYTEAFF
V: TRBV27; size: -; D: TRBD1; J: TRBJ1-1; DNA: TGTGCCAGCAGTTTAGGACAGGCTGGCCACGAAGCTTTCTTT; CDR3: CASSLGQAGHEAFF
V: TRBV5-6; size: -; D: TRBD1; J: TRBJ1-2; DNA: TGTGCCAGCAGCTTGGCAACAGGGGTGTTCTATGGCTACACCTTC; CDR3: CASSLATGVFYGYTF
V: TRBV5-8; size: -; D: TRBD2; J: TRBJ2-5; DNA: TGTGCCAGCAGCTTGTCGGGGGGAGAGACCCAGTACTTC; CDR3: CASSLSGGETQYF
V: TRBV5-4; size: -; D: TRBD2; J: TRBJ2-5; DNA: TGTGCCAGCGGAGTAGAGGGCGGGGGGCTAAGAGAGACCCAGTACTTC; CDR3: CASGVEGGGLRETQYF
V: TRBV6-1; size: -; D: -; J: TRBJ1-2; DNA: TGTGCCAGCAGTGAAGGGCAGGGATGGAATGGCTACACCTTC; CDR3: CASSEGQGWNGYTF
V: TRBV6-2/TRBV6-3; size: -; D: -; J: TRBJ1-5; DNA: TGTGCCAGCAGTTACTCATCCAGGAAAGGTTTGCGCAATCAGCCCCAGCATTTT; CDR3: CASSYSSRKGLRNQPQHF
V: TRBV19; size: -; D: TRBD2; J: TRBJ2-1; DNA: TGTGCCAGTAGTACGACCCCGGGACTAGCGGGAGTTGAGCAGTTCTTC; CDR3: CASSTTPGLAGVEQFF
V: TRBV12-3/TRBV12-4; size: -; D: -; J: TRBJ2-2; DNA: TGTGCCAGCAGACTTCAATACACCGGGGAGCTGTTTTTT; CDR3: CASRLQYTGELFF
V: TRBV5-5; size: -; D: -; J: TRBJ2-3; DNA: TGTGCCAGCAGCTTGCGCGGGATTGGCGCAGATACGCAGTATTTT; CDR3: CASSLRGIGADTQYF
V: TRBV23-1; size: -; D: TRBD1; J: TRBJ1-2; DNA: TGCGCCAGCAGTCACGCTCCGGGACAGGGGCTTCAGTATGGCTACACCTTC; CDR3: CASSHAPGQGLQYGYTF
V: TRBV6-1; size: -; D: TRBD1; J: TRBJ1-5; DNA: TGTGCCAGCAGTGAGGGACAGCTCAATCAGCCCCAGCATTTT; CDR3: CASSEGQLNQPQHF
V: TRBV9; size: -; D: TRBD2; J: TRBJ2-3; DNA: TGTGCCAGCAGCGTTGGCACTAGCGGGGGGGCAGAAGATACGCAGTATTTT; CDR3: CASSVGTSGGAEDTQYF
V: TRBV2; size: -; D: -; J: TRBJ1-2; DNA: TGTGCCAGCAGTGATACACAATATGGCTACACCTTC; CDR3: CASSDTQYGYTF
V: TRBV4-1; size: -; D: -; J: TRBJ2-7; DNA: TGCGCCAGCAGTCTAACTGGGACAACTAACGAGCAGTACTTC; CDR3: CASSLTGTTNEQYF
V: TRBV27; size: -; D: TRBD1; J: TRBJ2-1; DNA: TGTGCCAGCAGTTGGGACAGTCCAAGCTCCTACAATGAGCAGTTCTTC; CDR3: CASSWDSPSSYNEQFF
V: TRBV4-1; size: -; D: TRBD1; J: TRBJ1-4; DNA: TGCGCCAGCAGCCAAGCGGACAGGGTTCGCGGTAATGAAAAACTGTTTTTT; CDR3: CASSQADRVRGNEKLFF